Below, 14 T cell receptor beta chains from the same sample are listed, as sequenced in a study of beta chain features in type 1 diabetes. The isolated RNA, all of it, was reverse transcribed, so expressed TCRB transcripts were what got sequenced. Measured with immunoSEQ multiplex PCR; TCRdb has only the in-frame clones, and not every one. This sample has roughly 310,000 clones, with approximately 9.9% found just once. The sequenced material came from naive CD4+ T cells from blood. The receptors were gathered from a woman between 25 and 40 years old in good health.

This clone was observed a few times. The V and J genes are TRBV19 and TRBJ2-6, with TRBD1 matching over 8 bases. This CDR3 contains 15 residues. V was pared by 7 bases and J by 4 bases, with 6 bases of the junction left unmatched. Germline values: CDR1 LNHDA, CDR2 SQIVND (reference sequence). CDR3 DNA: TGTGCCAGTACCAGGGGGCGCGCCGGGGCCAACGTCCTGACTTTC. It translates to CASTRGRAGANVLTF.

This chain links TRBV7-8 with TRBJ2-7; 9 bases are shared with TRBD2. The CDR3 has 14 amino acids. Germline CDR1 and CDR2: SGHVS and FQNEAQ. Trimming removed 3 bases from V and 1 base from J; junction bases left unmatched: 1. CDR3: CASSFLAGSYEQYF. CDR3 DNA sequence: TGTGCCAGCAGCTTTCTAGCGGGGTCCTACGAGCAGTACTTC. The variable domain in full, with the rest retrieved from reference TRBV7-8 and TRBJ2-7, is GAGVSQSPRYKVAKRGQDVALRCDPISGHVSLFWYQQALGQGPEFLTYFQNEAQLDKSGLPSDRFFAERPEGSVSTLKIQRTQQEDSAVYLCASSFLAGSYEQYFGPGTRLTVT.

CDR3 in DNA: TGCGCCAGCAGCCGAGACAGGGGGGAGACCCAGTACTTC. Its translation: CASSRDRGETQYF. This sequence joins TRBV4-3 and TRBJ2-5, with TRBD1 matching 9 bases. Trimming at V came to 4 bases and at J to 5 bases, leaving 2 bases not matched to a gene. The CDR3 is made up of 13 amino acids. Germline V gene lookup returns CDR1 LGHNA and CDR2 YSLEER.

This clone turned up a few times. CDR3 protein: CASSLAGLYQETQYF. Written as DNA, the CDR3 is TGTGCCAGCAGTCTAGCGGGGCTGTACCAAGAGACCCAGTACTTC. The chain has TRBV28 and TRBJ2-5, with 9 positions matching TRBD2. Germline assignment: CDR1 MDHEN and CDR2 SYDVKM. This CDR3 spans 15 amino acids. The junction had 4 bases not matched to a gene; V was cut back by 5 bases and J by 0 bases. Supplemented by reference TRBV28 and TRBJ2-5, the full variable domain reads DVKVTQSSRYLVKRTGEKVFLECVQDMDHENMFWYRQDPGLGLRLIYFSYDVKMKEKGDIPEGYSVSREKKERFSLILESASTNQTSMYLCASSLAGLYQETQYFGPGTRLLVL.

The chain employs TRBV30 and TRBJ1-5; D gene ambiguous. Trimming removed 1 base at V and 0 bases at J, with 7 bases between. The CDR3 extends over 14 amino acids. Germline V gives CDR1 GTSNPN, CDR2 SVGIG (reference sequence). DNA for the CDR3: TGTGCCTGGAGTGCCCCGTATAGCAATCAGCCCCAGCATTTT. Amino acids: CAWSAPYSNQPQHF. The complete variable domain, with remaining parts taken from reference TRBV30 and TRBJ1-5, reads SQTIHQWPATLVQPVGSPLSLECTVEGTSNPNLYWYRQAAGRGLQLLFYSVGIGQISSEVPQNLSASRPQDRQFILSSKKLLLSDSGFYLCAWSAPYSNQPQHFGDGTRLSIL.

V is TRBV7-9 and J is TRBJ2-3; 9 nucleotides match TRBD2. J lost 4 bases, V lost 1 base, and 6 bases had no gene match. Germline V gives CDR1 SEHNR, CDR2 FQNEAQ (reference sequence). The CDR3 length is 16 residues. The CDR3 loop is CASSLEAGGNADTQYF. The DNA for the CDR3 is TGTGCCAGCAGCTTAGAGGCGGGAGGGAACGCAGATACGCAGTATTTT.

The chain combines TRBV7-9 with TRBJ2-2; the D gene is possibly TRBD2 (5 bases). V dropped 5 bases and J dropped 4 bases, with 14 bases sitting between them. This CDR3 contains 15 residues. The germline gives CDR1 SEHNR, CDR2 FQNEAQ (reference sequence). CDR3 protein: CASSPGGGVTGELFF. For the CDR3, the DNA is TGTGCCAGCAGCCCCGGAGGTGGGGTCACCGGGGAGCTGTTTTTT.

The CDR3 is CASSLNLGGAEQYF. The DNA of the CDR3 is TGTGCCAGCAGTTTAAATCTTGGGGGCGCCGAGCAGTACTTC. The V and J genes are TRBV27 and TRBJ2-7; a weak D match, TRBD1 (6 bases). The germline gives CDR1 MNHEY, CDR2 SMNVEV (reference sequence). V dropped 2 bases and J dropped 6 bases, with 14 bases sitting between them. CDR3 length equals 14 residues.

V and J are TRBV7-2 and TRBJ2-3; TRBD1 matches at 9 bases. The CDR3 is 15 residues long. Germline V gives CDR1 SGHTA, CDR2 FQGNSA. With V trimmed by 7 bases and J by 3 bases, 8 bases remained unmatched. The CDR3 loop is CASKGPGQGTDTQYF. The CDR3 nucleotides are TGTGCCAGCAAGGGTCCGGGACAGGGAACAGATACGCAGTATTTT. Full variable domain (missing parts from reference TRBV7-2 and TRBJ2-3): GAGVSQSPSNKVTEKGKDVELRCDPISGHTALYWYRQSLGQGLEFLIYFQGNSAPDKSGLPSDRFSAERTGGSVSTLTIQRTQQEDSAVYLCASKGPGQGTDTQYFGPGTRLTVL.

The chain is built from TRBV4-2 and TRBJ2-2, with no clear D. The CDR3 has 12 amino acids. Germline V gene data show CDR1 as LGHNA and CDR2 as YNFKEQ. V lost 1 base, J lost 12 bases, and 9 bases lay in between. CDR3 DNA: TGTGCCAGCAGCCAAGTCTGGCCCCAGCTGTTTTTT. Its translation: CASSQVWPQLFF.

This clone was picked up a small number of times. This sequence joins TRBV5-1 and TRBJ2-5, with TRBD2 identical over 8 bases. Germline trimming cut 2 bases from V and 3 bases from J; bases unmatched to any gene: 3. Germline loops: CDR1 SGHRS, CDR2 YFSETQ. The CDR3 is made up of 14 amino acids. The CDR3 region is CASSFSAGEETQYF. The CDR3, as DNA: TGCGCCAGCAGCTTCTCAGCGGGAGAAGAGACCCAGTACTTC. The full variable domain, with the rest looked up from reference TRBV5-1 and TRBJ2-5, is KAGVTQTPRYLIKTRGQQVTLSCSPISGHRSVSWYQQTPGQGLQFLFEYFSETQRNKGNFPGRFSGRQFSNSRSEMNVSTLELGDSALYLCASSFSAGEETQYFGPGTRLLVL.

This chain joins TRBV18 and TRBJ2-7, with 8 bases fitting TRBD1. Trimming at V came to 5 bases and at J to 5 bases, leaving 2 bases not matched to a gene. The CDR3 is 12 amino acids. Germline CDR1 KGHSH, CDR2 LQKENI. In nucleotides, the CDR3 is TGTGCCAGCTCAAGACAGGGGCACGAGCAGTACTTC. It encodes CASSRQGHEQYF.

J is TRBJ1-2 and V is TRBV18; TRBD1 aligns across 8 bases. The V and J ends lost 3 bases and 4 bases, in that order; junction bases with no gene match: 4. Germline values: CDR1 KGHSH, CDR2 LQKENI. The CDR3 runs 14 residues. The CDR3 bases are TGTGCCAGCTCACCTCGGGACAGGATCTATGGCTACACCTTC. This gives the protein CASSPRDRIYGYTF. The full variable domain, with the rest looked up from reference TRBV18 and TRBJ1-2, is NAGVMQNPRHLVRRRGQEARLRCSPMKGHSHVYWYRQLPEEGLKFMVYLQKENIIDESGMPKERFSAEFPKEGPSILRIQQVVRGDSAAYFCASSPRDRIYGYTFGSGTRLTVV.

Only a few counts were recorded for this clone. The chain recombines TRBV28 with TRBJ2-1, with a possible D match to TRBD2 (6 bases). Germline assignment: CDR1 MDHEN and CDR2 SYDVKM. This CDR3 spans 12 amino acids. V lost 8 bases, J lost 6 bases, and 11 bases lay in between. The CDR3 nucleotides are TGTGCCAGCTTTCAGGGAGGCAATGAGCAGTTCTTC. Encoded protein: CASFQGGNEQFF.